These 21 T cell receptor beta chains came from one sample sequenced in a study of T cell repertoires in cytomegalovirus infection. TCRdb independently ran MiXCR on the reads; one entry per CDR3 protein. The data contain 250,000 to 300,000 distinct CDR3 sequences, about an eighth of them singletons. Input material: PBMCs. The source of these receptors is a human donor in good health (CMV status not recorded). Some clones in this sample may be carry-over from other donors' samples.

This clonotype was recorded at least ten times. The chain combines TRBV29-1 with TRBJ1-1; D is ambiguous. The germline V gene has CDR1 SQVTM and CDR2 ANQGSEA. The CDR3 contains 14 residues. Trimming pared 1 base from V and 1 base from J, leaving 10 bases between. The CDR3 coding sequence is TGCAGCGTTGAAGTCGGGCCTCAGAACACTGAAGCTTTCTTT. It translates to CSVEVGPQNTEAFF.

This clonotype was seen many times. The chain has TRBV5-6 and TRBJ2-1, with D possibly matching TRBD1 (5 bases). The CDR3 consists of 14 residues. V shed 2 bases and J shed 7 bases, with 13 bases lying between them. Germline CDR1 and CDR2: SGHDT and YYEEEE. CDR3 sequence: CASSFQGVVNEQFF. In nucleotides, the CDR3 is TGTGCCAGCAGCTTCCAGGGTGTTGTTAATGAGCAGTTCTTC.

This clonotype has ten or more counts. The rearrangement links TRBV6-2 or TRBV6-3 to TRBJ2-5; D is tentatively TRBD1 or TRBD2 (5 bases each). In germline, CDR1 is MNHEY, CDR2 SVGEGT. V lost 7 bases to trimming and J lost 6 bases, with 18 bases between them. The length of the CDR3 is 14 residues. The CDR3 sequence: CASTSREGLQTQYF. The CDR3, as DNA: TGTGCCAGCACTTCCCGCGAGGGGTTGCAGACCCAGTACTTC.

This clonotype came up many times. V is TRBV20-1 and J is TRBJ2-4, with 8 bases matching TRBD1. The CDR3 spans 13 residues. The V gene end was trimmed by 6 bases and the J gene end by 5 bases; junction bases not matched to a gene: 6. The germline gives CDR1 DFQATT, CDR2 SNEGSKA (reference sequence). The CDR3 bases are TGCAGTGCGCCCCGGGACAGGCAAAACATTCAGTACTTC. Residues: CSAPRDRQNIQYF.

This clonotype appeared many times. The genes are TRBV28 and TRBJ2-2, with D possibly matching TRBD2 (6 bases). This CDR3 spans 16 amino acids. V was shortened by 6 bases and J by 0 bases, with 14 bases between the two germline ends. CDR1 MDHEN and CDR2 SYDVKM come from the germline V gene. The CDR3 DNA follows: TGTGCCAGCAGATTTTTGGGAGGCGCGAACACCGGGGAGCTGTTTTTT. Translated, it gives CASRFLGGANTGELFF.

This clonotype has more than one count but fewer than ten. The chain has TRBV20-1 and TRBJ2-5; maybe TRBD1 (6 bases). This CDR3 comprises 14 residues. V was shortened by 3 bases and J by 2 bases, with 13 bases between the two germline ends. Germline V gene lookup returns CDR1 DFQATT and CDR2 SNEGSKA (reference sequence). The CDR3 bases are TGCAGTGCTAGTGATAGGGACACTCAAGAGACCCAGTACTTC. It encodes CSASDRDTQETQYF.

This clonotype appeared a few times. The CDR3 loop reads CASSSWGYTEAFF. The CDR3 DNA sequence: TGTGCCAGCAGTTCCTGGGGTTACACTGAAGCTTTCTTT. The chain combines TRBV6-6 with TRBJ1-1, with D unclear. The V end was cut by 4 bases, the J end by 3 bases, with 9 bases between. Germline V gene data show CDR1 as MNHNY and CDR2 as SVGAGI (reference sequence). The CDR3 runs 13 residues.

This clonotype has just a few counts. The rearrangement joins TRBV29-1 to TRBJ1-5; 10 positions agree with TRBD1. J lost 1 base, V lost 5 bases, and 5 bases had no gene match. The CDR3 runs to 15 residues. Germline V lookup: CDR1 SQVTM, CDR2 ANQGSEA. The CDR3 reads CSVRTGGGSNQPQHF. The CDR3 DNA reads as TGCAGCGTTAGGACAGGGGGAGGAAGCAATCAGCCCCAGCATTTT.

This clonotype was detected many times. The chain uses TRBV6-2 or TRBV6-3 and TRBJ1-5; 8 bases are a match to TRBD1. This CDR3 has 15 residues. The ends lost 10 bases at V and 6 bases at J; junction bases unmatched: 14. CDR1 and CDR2 from the germline V gene are MNHEY and SVGEGT. The CDR3 bases are TGTGCCACCAAGGGAGACAGGGGAGTGAGTCAGCCCCAGCATTTT. It is translated as CATKGDRGVSQPQHF.

The chain recombines TRBV28 with TRBJ1-5; possibly TRBD1 for D (6 bases). In germline, CDR1 is MDHEN, CDR2 SYDVKM. With 4 bases removed from V and 6 bases from J, the gap between germline ends came to 10 bases. The CDR3 extends over 13 amino acids. The CDR3 DNA sequence: TGTGCCAGCAGTTCACAGGGTAGTCAGCCCCAGCATTTT. Amino acids: CASSSQGSQPQHF.

The rearrangement links TRBV18 to TRBJ1-1; D is uncertain. CDR3 length: 12 amino acids. Trimming left V 3 bases short and J 4 bases short, with 6 bases between. Germline assignment: CDR1 KGHSH and CDR2 LQKENI. This CDR3 reads CASSPSRTEAFF. Here the CDR3 DNA reads TGTGCCAGCTCACCCTCACGCACTGAAGCTTTCTTT.

This clonotype was recorded many times. The chain employs TRBV7-2 and TRBJ2-2, with TRBD1 identical over 7 bases. The V segment lost 3 bases and the J segment 1 base; nucleotides outside the gene matches: 2. This CDR3 contains 15 residues. Germline V gene data show CDR1 as SGHTA and CDR2 as FQGNSA. The CDR3 sequence is CASSFWTGNTGELFF. CDR3 DNA: TGTGCCAGCAGCTTCTGGACAGGGAACACCGGGGAGCTGTTTTTT.

This clonotype was counted many times. The chain uses TRBV15 and TRBJ1-5, with TRBD1 identical over 7 bases. The CDR3 is 17 amino acids. CDR1 is LNHNV and CDR2 is YYDKDF in the germline V gene (reference sequence). With V trimmed by 0 bases and J by 8 bases, 13 bases remained unmatched. The CDR3 DNA reads as TGTGCCACCAGCAGAGATGGGGGAGGAGGGGGCAGAGAGCCCCAGCATTTT. Translated: CATSRDGGGGGREPQHF.

The chain links TRBV27 to TRBJ2-1, with 7 bases lining up with TRBD2. The CDR3 runs to 14 residues. Germline V gives CDR1 MNHEY, CDR2 SMNVEV (reference sequence). Losses at the gene ends were 8 bases for V and 4 bases for J; bases not matched to a gene: 8. Here the CDR3 reads CASSWGGQYNEQFF. The CDR3 DNA is TGTGCCAGCTCCTGGGGAGGGCAATACAATGAGCAGTTCTTC.

V and J are TRBV29-1 and TRBJ1-1; D is undetermined. Trimming left V 4 bases short and J 3 bases short, with 6 bases between. Germline CDR1 is SQVTM and CDR2 is ANQGSEA. CDR3 size: 11 residues. The CDR3 spells CSVGRYTEAFF. The CDR3 nucleotides are TGCAGCGTTGGGAGGTACACTGAAGCTTTCTTT.

A few counts support this clonotype. V and J are TRBV20-1 and TRBJ1-5, with unresolved D. The CDR3 contains 15 residues. Germline V CDR1 and CDR2: DFQATT, SNEGSKA (reference sequence). V was pared by 2 bases and J by 6 bases, with 17 bases between. CDR3 sequence reads: CSARPTSFGSQPQHF. The CDR3, as DNA: TGCAGTGCTAGACCCACGTCCTTTGGCAGTCAGCCCCAGCATTTT.

At least ten counts were recorded for this clonotype. V usage is TRBV10-3 and J usage is TRBJ1-1; 7 nucleotides agree with TRBD1. Losses at the gene ends were 0 bases for V and 2 bases for J; bases not matched to a gene: 3. There are 15 residues in the CDR3. CDR1 is ENHRY and CDR2 is SYGVKD in the germline V gene. CDR3 sequence (DNA): TGTGCCATCAGTGAGTCGAGACAGGGCAACACTGAAGCTTTCTTT. It specifies CAISESRQGNTEAFF.

This clonotype has a count of ten or more. This chain joins TRBV7-9 and TRBJ2-5; the D gene is possibly TRBD1 (6 bases). Trimming took 3 bases from V and 5 from J, leaving 19 bases between them. Germline values: CDR1 SEHNR, CDR2 FQNEAQ (reference sequence). This CDR3 has 16 residues. CDR3 in amino acids: CASSLRVRGEEETQYF. The CDR3 DNA follows: TGTGCCAGCAGCTTGAGGGTCAGGGGAGAGGAGGAGACCCAGTACTTC.

The J gene is TRBJ2-7, the V gene TRBV29-1; 11 bases align to TRBD2. Unmatched junction bases numbered 8, after V lost 7 bases and J lost 3 bases. The CDR3 is 14 amino acids. CDR1 and CDR2 (germline): SQVTM, ANQGSEA. The CDR3 loop is CSARVAGGIYEQYF. Written as DNA, the CDR3 is TGCAGCGCCCGAGTAGCGGGAGGGATCTACGAGCAGTACTTC.

The rearrangement uses TRBV20-1 and TRBJ2-2; D is undetermined. The germline V gene encodes CDR1 DFQATT and CDR2 SNEGSKA (reference sequence). V lost 1 base, J lost 4 bases, and 10 bases lay in between. The CDR3 consists of 14 residues. The CDR3 spells CSARGQYLTGELFF. CDR3 DNA sequence: TGCAGTGCTAGAGGCCAATACCTCACCGGGGAGCTGTTTTTT.

The chain combines TRBV20-1 with TRBJ1-5, with 10 bases fitting TRBD1. The V gene end was trimmed by 1 base and the J gene end by 1 base; junction bases not matched to a gene: 4. In germline, CDR1 is DFQATT, CDR2 SNEGSKA (reference sequence). The CDR3 has 16 residues. The DNA of the CDR3 is TGCAGTGCTAGAGTGGAGGGACAGGGGAGCAATCAGCCCCAGCATTTT. Translating it yields CSARVEGQGSNQPQHF.